This T cell receptor beta chain was retrieved from a study of tumor-infiltrating lymphocytes in oesophageal squamous cell carcinoma. TCRdb called the PCR reads again in MiXCR, with one record for every CDR3 protein. The repertoire includes about 19,000 distinct CDR3 sequences, around two fifths of them detected once, and 30% to 45% sits in the top ten. This CDR3 is 14 amino acids long. Germline V CDR1 and CDR2: SGHTA, FQGTGA. Trimming at V came to 0 bases and at J to 8 bases, leaving 3 bases not matched to a gene. The sequenced sample was esophageal tumor tissue. The receptor's source is a male donor with esophageal squamous cell carcinoma. The J gene is TRBJ2-3, the V gene TRBV7-3, with TRBD2 matching over 9 bases. CDR3 residues: CASSLTGTSSTQYF. CDR3 bases: TGTGCCAGCAGCTTAACGGGGACTAGCTCTACGCAGTATTTT.